At least ten counts were recorded for the clone carrying this TCR beta chain. The antigen is unknown. Trimming pared 6 bases from V and 1 base from J, leaving 13 bases between. Germline assignment: CDR1 DFQATT and CDR2 SNEGSKA (reference sequence). CDR3 length equals 14 residues. This entry is derived from a study of identical twins. TCRdb processed the 5' RACE reads anew with MiXCR; each CDR3 protein has one entry. The sample yields about 660,000 distinct CDR3 sequences, 8.5% to 9% seen once. Healthy Caucasians provided all donations. Broader study findings: Clonotypes of the beta chain that were abundant in cord blood carried fewer insertions (memory repertoires showed none). Invariant populations such as MAIT and iNKT cells could partly muddle zero-insertion analyses. Beta out-of-frame sequences showed weaker excess twin sharing.

The sample also formed part of further work on yellow fever vaccine responses in identical twins.

The gene calls are TRBV20-1 and TRBJ2-1; the D gene could be TRBD1 or TRBD2 (5 bases each). The origin of this receptor is a young woman in good health. Source material: PBMCs. The CDR3 DNA is TGCAGTGCAAGGGACCGACCATCCTACAATGAGCAGTTCTTC. It translates to CSARDRPSYNEQFF.